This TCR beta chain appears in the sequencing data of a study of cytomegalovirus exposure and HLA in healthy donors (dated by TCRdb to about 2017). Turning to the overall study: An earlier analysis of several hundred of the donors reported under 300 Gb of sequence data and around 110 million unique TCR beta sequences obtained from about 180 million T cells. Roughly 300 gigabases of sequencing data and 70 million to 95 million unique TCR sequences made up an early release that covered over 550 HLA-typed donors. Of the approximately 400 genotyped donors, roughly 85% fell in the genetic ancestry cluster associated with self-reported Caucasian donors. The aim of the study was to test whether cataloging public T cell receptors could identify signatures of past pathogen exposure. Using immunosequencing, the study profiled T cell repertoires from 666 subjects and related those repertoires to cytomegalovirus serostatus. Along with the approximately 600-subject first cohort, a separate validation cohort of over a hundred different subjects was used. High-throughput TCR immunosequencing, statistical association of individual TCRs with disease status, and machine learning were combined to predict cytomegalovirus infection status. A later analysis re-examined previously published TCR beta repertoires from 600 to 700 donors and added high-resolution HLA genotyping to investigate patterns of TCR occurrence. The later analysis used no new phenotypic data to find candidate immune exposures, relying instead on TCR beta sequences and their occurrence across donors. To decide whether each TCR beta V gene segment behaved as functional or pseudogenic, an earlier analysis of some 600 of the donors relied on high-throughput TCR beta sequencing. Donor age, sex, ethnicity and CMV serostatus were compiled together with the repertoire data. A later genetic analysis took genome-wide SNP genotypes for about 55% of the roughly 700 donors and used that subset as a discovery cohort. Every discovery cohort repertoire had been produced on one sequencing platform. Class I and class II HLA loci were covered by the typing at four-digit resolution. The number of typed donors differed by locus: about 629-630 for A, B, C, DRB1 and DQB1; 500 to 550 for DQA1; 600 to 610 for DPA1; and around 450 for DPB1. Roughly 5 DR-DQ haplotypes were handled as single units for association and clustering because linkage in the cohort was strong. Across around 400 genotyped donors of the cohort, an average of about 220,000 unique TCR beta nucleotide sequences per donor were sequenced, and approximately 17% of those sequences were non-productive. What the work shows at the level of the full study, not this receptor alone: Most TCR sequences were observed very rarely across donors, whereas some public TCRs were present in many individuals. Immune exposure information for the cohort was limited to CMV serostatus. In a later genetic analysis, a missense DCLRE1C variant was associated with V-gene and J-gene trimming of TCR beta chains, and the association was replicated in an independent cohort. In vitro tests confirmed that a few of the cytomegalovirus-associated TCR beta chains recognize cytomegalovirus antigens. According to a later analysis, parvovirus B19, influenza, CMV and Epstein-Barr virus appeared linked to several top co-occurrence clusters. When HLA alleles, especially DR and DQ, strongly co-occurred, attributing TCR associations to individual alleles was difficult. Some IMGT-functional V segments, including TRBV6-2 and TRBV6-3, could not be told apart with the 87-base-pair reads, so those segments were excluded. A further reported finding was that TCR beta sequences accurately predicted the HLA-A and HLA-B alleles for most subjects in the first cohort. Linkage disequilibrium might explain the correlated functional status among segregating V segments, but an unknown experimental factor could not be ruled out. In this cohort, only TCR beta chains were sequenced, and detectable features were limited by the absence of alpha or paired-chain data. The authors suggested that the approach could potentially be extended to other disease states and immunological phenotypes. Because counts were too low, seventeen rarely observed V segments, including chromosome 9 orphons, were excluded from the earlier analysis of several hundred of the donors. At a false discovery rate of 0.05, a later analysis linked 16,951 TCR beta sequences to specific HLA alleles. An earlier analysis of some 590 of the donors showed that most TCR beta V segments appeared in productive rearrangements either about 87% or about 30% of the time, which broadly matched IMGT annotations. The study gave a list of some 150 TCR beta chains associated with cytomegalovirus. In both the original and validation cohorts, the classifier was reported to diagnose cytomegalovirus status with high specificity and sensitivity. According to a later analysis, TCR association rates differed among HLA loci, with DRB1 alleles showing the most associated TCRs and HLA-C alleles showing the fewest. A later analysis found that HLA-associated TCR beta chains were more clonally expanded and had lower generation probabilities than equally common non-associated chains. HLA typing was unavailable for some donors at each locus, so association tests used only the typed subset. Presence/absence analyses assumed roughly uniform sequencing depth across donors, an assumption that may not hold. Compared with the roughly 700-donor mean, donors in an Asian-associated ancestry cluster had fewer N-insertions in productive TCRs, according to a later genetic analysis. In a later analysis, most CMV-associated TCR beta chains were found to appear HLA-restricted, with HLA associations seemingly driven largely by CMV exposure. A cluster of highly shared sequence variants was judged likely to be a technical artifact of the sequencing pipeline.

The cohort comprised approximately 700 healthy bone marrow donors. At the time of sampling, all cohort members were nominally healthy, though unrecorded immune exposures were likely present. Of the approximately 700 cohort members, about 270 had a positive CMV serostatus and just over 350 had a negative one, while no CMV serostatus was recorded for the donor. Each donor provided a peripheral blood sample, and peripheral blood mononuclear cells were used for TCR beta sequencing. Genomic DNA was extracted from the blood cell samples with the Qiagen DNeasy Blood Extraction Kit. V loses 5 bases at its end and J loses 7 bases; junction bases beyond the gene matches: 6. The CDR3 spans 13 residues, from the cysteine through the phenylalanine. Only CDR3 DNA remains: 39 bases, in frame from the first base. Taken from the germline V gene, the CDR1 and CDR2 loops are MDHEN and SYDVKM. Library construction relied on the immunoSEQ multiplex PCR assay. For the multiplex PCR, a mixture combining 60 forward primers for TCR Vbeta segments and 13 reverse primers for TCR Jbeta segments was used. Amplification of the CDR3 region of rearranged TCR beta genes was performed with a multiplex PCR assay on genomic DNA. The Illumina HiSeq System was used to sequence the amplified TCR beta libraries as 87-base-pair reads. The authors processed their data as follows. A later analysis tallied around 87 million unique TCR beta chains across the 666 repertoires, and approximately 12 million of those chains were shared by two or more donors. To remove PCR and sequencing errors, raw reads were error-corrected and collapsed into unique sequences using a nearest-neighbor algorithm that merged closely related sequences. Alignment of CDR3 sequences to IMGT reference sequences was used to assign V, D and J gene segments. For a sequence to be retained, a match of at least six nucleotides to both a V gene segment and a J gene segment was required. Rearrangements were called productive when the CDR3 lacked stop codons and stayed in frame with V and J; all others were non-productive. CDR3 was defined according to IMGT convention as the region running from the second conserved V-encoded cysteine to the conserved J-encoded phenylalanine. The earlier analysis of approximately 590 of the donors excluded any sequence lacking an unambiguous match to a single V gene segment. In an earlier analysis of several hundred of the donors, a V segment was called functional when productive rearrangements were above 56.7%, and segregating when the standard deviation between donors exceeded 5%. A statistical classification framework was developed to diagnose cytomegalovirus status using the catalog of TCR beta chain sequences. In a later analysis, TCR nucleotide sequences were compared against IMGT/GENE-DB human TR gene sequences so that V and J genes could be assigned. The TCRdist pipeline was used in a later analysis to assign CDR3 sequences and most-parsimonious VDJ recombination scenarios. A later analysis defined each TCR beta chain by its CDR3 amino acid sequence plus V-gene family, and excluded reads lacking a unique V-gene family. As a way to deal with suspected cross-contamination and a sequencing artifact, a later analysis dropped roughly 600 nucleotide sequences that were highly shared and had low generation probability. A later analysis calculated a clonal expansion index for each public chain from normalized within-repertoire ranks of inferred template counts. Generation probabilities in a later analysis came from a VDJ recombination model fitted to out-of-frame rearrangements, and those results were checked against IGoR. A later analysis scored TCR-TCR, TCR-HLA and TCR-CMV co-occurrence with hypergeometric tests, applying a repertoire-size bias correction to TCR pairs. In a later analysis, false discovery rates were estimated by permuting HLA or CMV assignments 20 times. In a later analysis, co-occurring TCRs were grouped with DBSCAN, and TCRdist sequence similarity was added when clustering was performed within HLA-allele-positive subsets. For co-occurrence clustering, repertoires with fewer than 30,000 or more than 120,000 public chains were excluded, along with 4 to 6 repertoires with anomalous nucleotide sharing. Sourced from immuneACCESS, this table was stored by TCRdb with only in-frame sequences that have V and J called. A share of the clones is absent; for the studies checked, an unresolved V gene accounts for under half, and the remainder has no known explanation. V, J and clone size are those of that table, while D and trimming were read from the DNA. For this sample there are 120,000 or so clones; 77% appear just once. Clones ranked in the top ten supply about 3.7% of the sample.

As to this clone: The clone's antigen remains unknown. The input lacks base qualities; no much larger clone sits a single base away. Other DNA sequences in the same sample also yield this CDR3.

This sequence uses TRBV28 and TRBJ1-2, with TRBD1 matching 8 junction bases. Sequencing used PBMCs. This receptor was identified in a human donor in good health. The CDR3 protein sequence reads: CASSRQGAGGYTF. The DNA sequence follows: TGTGCCAGCAGTCGCCAGGGGGCGGGTGGCTACACCTTC.